This TCR beta chain was retrieved from a study of T cells in Graves' hyperthyroidism and ophthalmopathy. The study, taken as a whole, reports: Also found in blood were most expanded thyroid clonotypes above 0.001.

Trimming removed 4 bases from V and 2 bases from J, with 11 bases in between. CDR3 length equals 14 residues. Amplification of TCR beta CDR3 regions was performed using RNA transcripts as template. The TCR CDR3 was amplified in a first-round RT-PCR using the HTBI primer set. TCRdb reprocessed the multiplex PCR reads via MiXCR and lists one record per CDR3 protein. The sample lists about 400,000 distinct CDR3 sequences; roughly 15% were seen once. Over 18 months, lack of ophthalmopathy progression marked Graves' hyperthyroidism as stable. For the diagnoses, clinical symptoms, serum thyroxine and TRAb, thyroid ultrasound and orbital computed tomography were used. Out of more than 8 ml of fresh peripheral blood came the PBMCs. This clonotype has at least ten counts. Its antigen remains unidentified.

The rearrangement links TRBV12-3 or TRBV12-4 to TRBJ1-2; no firm D call. Sequenced input: blood. The clonotype originates from a woman in her late teens or twenties with Graves' hyperthyroidism. The chain's CDR3 is CASSSSDLNYGYTF. DNA for the CDR3: TGTGCCAGCAGTTCGTCGGATTTGAACTATGGCTACACCTTC.